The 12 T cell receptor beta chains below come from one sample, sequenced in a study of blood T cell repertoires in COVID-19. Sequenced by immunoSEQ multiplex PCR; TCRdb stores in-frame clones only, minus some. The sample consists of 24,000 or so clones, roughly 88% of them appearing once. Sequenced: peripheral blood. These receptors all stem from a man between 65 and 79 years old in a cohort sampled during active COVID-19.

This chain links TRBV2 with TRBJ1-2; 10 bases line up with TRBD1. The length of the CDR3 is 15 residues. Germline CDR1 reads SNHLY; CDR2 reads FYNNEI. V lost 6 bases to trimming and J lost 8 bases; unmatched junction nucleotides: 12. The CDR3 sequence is CASRSGTGAYGGYTF. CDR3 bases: TGTGCCAGCAGATCCGGGACAGGGGCGTACGGGGGCTACACCTTC.

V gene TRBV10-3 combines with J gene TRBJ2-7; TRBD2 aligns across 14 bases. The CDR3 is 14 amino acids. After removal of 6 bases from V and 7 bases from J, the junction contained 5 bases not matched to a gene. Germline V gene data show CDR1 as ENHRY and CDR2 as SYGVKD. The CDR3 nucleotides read TGTGCCATCAGGGGACTAGCGGGAGTGGGGGAGCAGTACTTC. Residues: CAIRGLAGVGEQYF.

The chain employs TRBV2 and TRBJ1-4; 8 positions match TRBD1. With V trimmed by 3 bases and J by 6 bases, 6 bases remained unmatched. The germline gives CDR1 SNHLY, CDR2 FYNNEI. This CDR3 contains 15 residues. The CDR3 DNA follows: TGTGCCAGCAGTGATTACAGGGGGACCGATGAAAAACTGTTTTTT. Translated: CASSDYRGTDEKLFF. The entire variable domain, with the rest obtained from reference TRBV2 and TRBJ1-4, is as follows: EPEVTQTPSHQVTQMGQEVILRCVPISNHLYFYWYRQILGQKVEFLVSFYNNEISEKSEIFDDQFSVERPDGSNFTLKIRSTKLEDSAMYFCASSDYRGTDEKLFFGSGTQLSVL.

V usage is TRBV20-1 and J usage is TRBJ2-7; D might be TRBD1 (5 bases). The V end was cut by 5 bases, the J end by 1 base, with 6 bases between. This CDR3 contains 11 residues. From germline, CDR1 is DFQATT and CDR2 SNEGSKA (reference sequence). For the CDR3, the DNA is TGCAGTGCTCAGGGATCCTACGAGCAGTACTTC. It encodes CSAQGSYEQYF.

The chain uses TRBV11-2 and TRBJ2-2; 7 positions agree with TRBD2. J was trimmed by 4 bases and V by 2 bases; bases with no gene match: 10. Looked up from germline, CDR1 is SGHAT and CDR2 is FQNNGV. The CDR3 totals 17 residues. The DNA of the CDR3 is TGTGCCAGCAGCTTAAGCGGGACCTCCACGGTCACCGGGGAGCTGTTTTTT. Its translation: CASSLSGTSTVTGELFF.

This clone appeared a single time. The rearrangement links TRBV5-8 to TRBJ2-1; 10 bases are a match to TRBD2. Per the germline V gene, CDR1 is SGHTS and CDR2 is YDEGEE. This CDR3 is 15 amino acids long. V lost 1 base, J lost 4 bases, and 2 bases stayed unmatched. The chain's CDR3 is CASSLSGRVYNEQFF. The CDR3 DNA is TGTGCCAGCAGCTTGAGCGGGAGGGTATACAATGAGCAGTTCTTC.

CDR3 bases: TGTGCCAGCAGCCCAGGGGCATTCCAAGCCTCCTACGAGCAGTACTTC. Its protein is CASSPGAFQASYEQYF. This chain connects TRBV7-8 to TRBJ2-7; TRBD1 is a possible D gene (6 bases). The V and J ends lost 5 bases and 0 bases respectively, with 17 bases between them. The CDR3 runs 16 residues. Germline CDR1 reads SGHVS; CDR2 reads FQNEAQ.

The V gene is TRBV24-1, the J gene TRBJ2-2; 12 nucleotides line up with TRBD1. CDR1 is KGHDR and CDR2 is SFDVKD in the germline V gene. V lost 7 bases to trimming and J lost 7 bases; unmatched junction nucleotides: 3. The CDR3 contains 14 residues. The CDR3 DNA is TGTGCCACCAGGGGACAGGGGGCGAACGGGGAGCTGTTTTTT. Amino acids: CATRGQGANGELFF.

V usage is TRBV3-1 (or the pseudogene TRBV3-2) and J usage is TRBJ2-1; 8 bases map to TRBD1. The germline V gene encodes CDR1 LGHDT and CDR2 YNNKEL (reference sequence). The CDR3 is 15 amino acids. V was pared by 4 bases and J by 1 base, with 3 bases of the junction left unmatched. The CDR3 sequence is CASSPRDRSYNEQFF. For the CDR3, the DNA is TGTGCCAGCAGCCCTCGGGACAGGTCCTACAATGAGCAGTTCTTC.

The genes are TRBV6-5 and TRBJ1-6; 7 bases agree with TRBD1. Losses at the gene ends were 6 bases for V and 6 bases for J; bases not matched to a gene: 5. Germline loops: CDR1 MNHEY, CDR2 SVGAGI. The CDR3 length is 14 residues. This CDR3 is CASRETGFNSPLHF. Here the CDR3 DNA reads TGTGCCAGCAGGGAGACAGGGTTTAATTCACCCCTCCACTTT.

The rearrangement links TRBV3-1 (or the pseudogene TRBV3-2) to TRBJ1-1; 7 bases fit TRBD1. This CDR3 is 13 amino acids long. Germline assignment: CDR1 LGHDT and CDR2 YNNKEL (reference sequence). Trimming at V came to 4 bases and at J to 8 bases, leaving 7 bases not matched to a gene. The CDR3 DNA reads TGTGCCAGCAGCCCGTTGGGGACAGCCGAAGCTTTCTTT. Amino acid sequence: CASSPLGTAEAFF.

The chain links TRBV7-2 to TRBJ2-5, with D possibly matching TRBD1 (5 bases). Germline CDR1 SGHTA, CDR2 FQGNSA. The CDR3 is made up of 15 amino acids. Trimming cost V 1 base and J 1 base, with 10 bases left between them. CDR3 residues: CASSLGQLVQETQYF. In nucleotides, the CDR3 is TGTGCCAGCAGCTTAGGACAGTTAGTCCAAGAGACCCAGTACTTC. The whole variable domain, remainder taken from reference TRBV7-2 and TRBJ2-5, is GAGVSQSPSNKVTEKGKDVELRCDPISGHTALYWYRQSLGQGLEFLIYFQGNSAPDKSGLPSDRFSAERTGGSVSTLTIQRTQQEDSAVYLCASSLGQLVQETQYFGPGTRLLVL.